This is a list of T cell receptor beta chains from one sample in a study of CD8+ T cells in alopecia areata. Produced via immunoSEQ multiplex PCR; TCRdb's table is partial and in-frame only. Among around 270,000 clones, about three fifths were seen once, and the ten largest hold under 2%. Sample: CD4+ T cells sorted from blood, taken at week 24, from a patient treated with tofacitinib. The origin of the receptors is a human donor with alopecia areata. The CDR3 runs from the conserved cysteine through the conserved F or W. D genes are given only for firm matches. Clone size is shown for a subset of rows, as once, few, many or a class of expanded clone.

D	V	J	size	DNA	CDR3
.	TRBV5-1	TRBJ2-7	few	TGCGCCAGCTCCCGGACAGATCGCCCTTACGAGCAGTACTTC	CASSRTDRPYEQYF
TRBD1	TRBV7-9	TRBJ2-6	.	TGTGCCAGCAGCTTAGGGACAGGGTTTTCCGGGGCCAACGTCCTGACTTTC	CASSLGTGFSGANVLTF
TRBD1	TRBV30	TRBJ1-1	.	TGTGCCTTCCAAACAGGGGGCAGTGCGAGCACTGAAGCTTTCTTT	CAFQTGGSASTEAFF
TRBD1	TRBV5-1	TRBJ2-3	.	TGCGCCAGCAGCGCCGGGACAGGGACAGATACGCAGTATTTT	CASSAGTGTDTQYF
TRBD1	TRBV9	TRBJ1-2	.	TGTGCCAGCAGCGCCGAACAGGGGCCCGGGGGCTACACCTTC	CASSAEQGPGGYTF
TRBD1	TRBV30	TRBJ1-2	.	TGTGCCTGGAGTGCCAATCTAATCCGACAGGGGACGACGGGCGGCTACACCTTC	CAWSANLIRQGTTGGYTF
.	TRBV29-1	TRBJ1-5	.	TGCAGCGTTGCGATAGGGCAGGATCAGCCCCAGCATTTT	CSVAIGQDQPQHF
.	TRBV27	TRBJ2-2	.	TGTGCCAGCAGTTTAAGGGGTGTGTACACCGGGGAGCTGTTTTTT	CASSLRGVYTGELFF
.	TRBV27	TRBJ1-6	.	TGTGCCAGCAGGGGGCTTGCGGGCTGGTCCTATAATTCACCCCTCCACTTT	CASRGLAGWSYNSPLHF
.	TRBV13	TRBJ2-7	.	TGTGCCAGCAGCCTTTTAGAAGAAATTAGCTCCTACGAGCAGTACTTC	CASSLLEEISSYEQYF
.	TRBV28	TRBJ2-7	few	TGTGCCAGCAGTTTGCTGACAGGTCTGGCCTACGAGCAGTACTTC	CASSLLTGLAYEQYF
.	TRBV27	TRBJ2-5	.	TGTGCCAGCAGGCACAAAGAGGAGACCCAGTACTTC	CASRHKEETQYF
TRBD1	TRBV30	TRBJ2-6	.	TGTGCCTCTACCCCCGGGACAGCTGGGGCCAACGTCCTGACTTTC	CASTPGTAGANVLTF
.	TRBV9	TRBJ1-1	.	TGTGCCAGCAGCGTAGGAGGGATCGATGAAGCTTTCTTT	CASSVGGIDEAFF
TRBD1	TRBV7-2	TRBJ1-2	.	TGTGCCAGCAGCTTAGAGGGACAGGTCTATGGCTACACCTTC	CASSLEGQVYGYTF
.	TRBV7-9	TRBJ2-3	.	TGTGCCAGCAGCAGGCAGAGGACAGATACGCAGTATTTT	CASSRQRTDTQYF
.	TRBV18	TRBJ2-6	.	TGTGCCAGCTCAACCGACAGACCCTCTGGGGCCAACGTCCTGACTTTC	CASSTDRPSGANVLTF
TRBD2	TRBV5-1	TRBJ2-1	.	TGCGCCAGCACGAGAACCGGGACTAGCGGGAAAAGCTCCTACAATGAGCAGTTCTTC	CASTRTGTSGKSSYNEQFF
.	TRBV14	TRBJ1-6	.	TGTGCCAGCAGCCAAGTGTACACGTCACCCCTCCACTTT	CASSQVYTSPLHF
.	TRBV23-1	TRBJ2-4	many	TGCGCCAGCAGTCTGCCTGGCCGACTAGCCAAAAACATTCAGTACTTC	CASSLPGRLAKNIQYF
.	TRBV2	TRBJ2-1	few	TGTGCCAGCAGTGAAAGGGCAGGGGGGACCTACAATGAGCAGTTCTTC	CASSERAGGTYNEQFF
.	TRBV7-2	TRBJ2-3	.	TGTGCCAGCAGCTTAATTGCGACGGACACAGATACGCAGTATTTT	CASSLIATDTDTQYF
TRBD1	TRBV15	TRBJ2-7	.	TGTGCCACCAGCAGACGCCGGGACAGGGAGGGCGAGCAGTACTTC	CATSRRRDREGEQYF
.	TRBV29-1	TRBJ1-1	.	TGCAGCGTCGGAGATACTGAAGCTTTCTTT	CSVGDTEAFF
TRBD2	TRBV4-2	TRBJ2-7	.	TGTGCCAGCAGCCCCCGGACTAGCGGGGGCTACGAGCAGTACTTC	CASSPRTSGGYEQYF
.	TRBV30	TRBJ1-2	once	TGTGCCTGGAGTCGGGGGGCGGAGGACTATGGCTACACCTTC	CAWSRGAEDYGYTF
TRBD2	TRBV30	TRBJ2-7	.	TGTGCCTGGAGTCCCCCCGGGGGGGGCCACGAGCAGTACTTC	CAWSPPGGGHEQYF
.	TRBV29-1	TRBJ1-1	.	TGCAGCGTGGGAGGGACGGTTGCAATCGAAGCTTTCTTT	CSVGGTVAIEAFF
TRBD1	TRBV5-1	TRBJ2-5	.	TGCGCCAGCAGCTTGGAACAGGGGATGGGAGAGACCCAGTACTTC	CASSLEQGMGETQYF
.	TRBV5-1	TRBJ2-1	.	TGCGCCAGCAGCTTGGCTCCCGCCGTGGACGGCAGATCCTTCCACAATGAGCAGTTCTTC	CASSLAPAVDGRSFHNEQFF
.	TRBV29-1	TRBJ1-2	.	TGCAGCGTTGTTTCTCCGACATCGGATGGCTACACCTTC	CSVVSPTSDGYTF
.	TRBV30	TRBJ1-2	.	TGTGCCTGGAGTTGGCCTTATGGGAATGGCTACACCTTC	CAWSWPYGNGYTF
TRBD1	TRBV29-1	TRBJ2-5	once	TGCAGCGCAAGGGACAGGGGCTGGGGGGAGACCCAGTACTTC	CSARDRGWGETQYF
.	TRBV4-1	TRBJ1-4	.	TGCGCCAGCAGCCAGGTGGGCCAGGGGCGAAGGCGAGCGGAAAAACTGTTTTTT	CASSQVGQGRRRAEKLFF
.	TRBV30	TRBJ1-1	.	TGTGCCTCTTTCCGCGGGCGAGGAGCTTTCTTT	CASFRGRGAFF
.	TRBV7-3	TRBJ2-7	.	TGTGCCAGCAGCTTTCCCGGGGGCGAGCAGTACTTC	CASSFPGGEQYF
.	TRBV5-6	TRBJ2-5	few	TGTGCCAGCAGCTTGAATGGGAATGGAGAGACCCAGTACTTC	CASSLNGNGETQYF
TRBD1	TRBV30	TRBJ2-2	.	TGTGCCTGGCGACGGTCCAGGGGGTCCCTTTTCGGCGGGGAGCTGTTTTTT	CAWRRSRGSLFGGELFF
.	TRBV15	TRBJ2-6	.	TGTGCCACCAGCAGAGATCAGTCTGGGGCCAACGTCCTGACTTTC	CATSRDQSGANVLTF
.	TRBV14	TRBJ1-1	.	TGTGCCAGCCAACGAGGATTGATGAACACTGAAGCTTTCTTT	CASQRGLMNTEAFF
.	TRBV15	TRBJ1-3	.	TGTGCCACCAGCAGAGATTCAGGGACTGGAAACACCATATATTTT	CATSRDSGTGNTIYF
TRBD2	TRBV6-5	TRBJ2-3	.	TGTGCCAGCAGCTCGCGAGCGGGAGGATATAATACGCAGTATTTT	CASSSRAGGYNTQYF
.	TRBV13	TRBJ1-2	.	TGTGCCAGCCGCCAGGGGCAAGGCTACACCTTC	CASRQGQGYTF
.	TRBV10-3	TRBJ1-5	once	TGTGCCATCAGCCCTGGGACTAGGAATCAGCCCCAGCATTTT	CAISPGTRNQPQHF
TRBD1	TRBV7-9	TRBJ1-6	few	TGTGCCAGCAGCCGGCAGGGGGAAATTTCACCCCTCCACTTT	CASSRQGEISPLHF
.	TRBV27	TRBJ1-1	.	TGTGCCAGCGGGAGATATAACACTGAAGCTTTCTTT	CASGRYNTEAFF
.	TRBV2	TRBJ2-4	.	TGTGCCAGCAGTGGTTACCAACTAAACATTCAGTACTTC	CASSGYQLNIQYF
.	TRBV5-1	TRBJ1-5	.	TGCGCCAGCAGCTTGGGCGACAGGAATCAGCCCCAGCATTTT	CASSLGDRNQPQHF
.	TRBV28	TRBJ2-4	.	TGTGCCAGCAGTGGTGAAGGGCTTCCCAAAAACATTCAGTACTTC	CASSGEGLPKNIQYF
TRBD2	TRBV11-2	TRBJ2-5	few	TGTGCCAGCAGCTCCGGGGGGGCTGGCTCAGGAGAGACCCAGTACTTC	CASSSGGAGSGETQYF
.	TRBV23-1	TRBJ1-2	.	TGCGCCAGCAGTCTCCGGGACATAGGCGGCTACACCTTC	CASSLRDIGGYTF
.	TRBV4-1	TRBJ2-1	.	TGCGCCAGCAGCCAAGCGGGCAGTCCTACCTACAATGAGCAGTTCTTC	CASSQAGSPTYNEQFF
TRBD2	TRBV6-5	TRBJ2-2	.	TGTGCAGGACTAGCGGCTCTCTTCACCGGGGAGCTGTTTTTT	CAGLAALFTGELFF
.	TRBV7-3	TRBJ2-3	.	TGTGCCACCGGTTCCGGCCGGGGCACAGATACGCAGTATTTT	CATGSGRGTDTQYF